This TCR beta chain was observed in a study of cytomegalovirus exposure and HLA in healthy donors. V lost 0 bases to trimming and J lost 1 base; unmatched junction nucleotides: 5. CDR3 length: 17 amino acids. The V gene's germline CDR1 is LGHNA and CDR2 YSLEER. A multiplex PCR was run with 60 Vbeta primers and 13 Jbeta primers. The assay was immunoSEQ multiplex PCR, and TCRdb's table has in-frame clones only and misses some. Here the sample spans 75,000 to 90,000 clones, around 85% being singletons. Likely unrecorded immune exposures existed in these nominally healthy donors. This sequence was found in a human donor in good health. The chain employs TRBV4-3 and TRBJ2-5, with 10 bases aligning to TRBD2. The sample consisted of PBMCs. The CDR3 protein is CASSQDLLAGVQETQYF. CDR3 coding DNA: TGCGCCAGCAGCCAAGATTTGCTAGCGGGGGTCCAAGAGACCCAGTACTTC.